This entry lists 24 T cell receptor beta chains sequenced from one sample in a study of shared clonotypes between healthy human individuals. Naive-designated CD8 cells lacked CD45RO, were positively enriched for CCR7, and omitted terminally differentiated effector memory CD45RA+ cells. Method: immunoSEQ multiplex PCR; TCRdb's copy keeps in-frame clones and lacks some. The table has some 2 million clones, over 85% seen once. What was sequenced was naive CD8+ T cells sorted from blood. Source of these receptors: a man aged 18 to 29 in good health.

V is TRBV9 and J is TRBJ1-3; D call uncertain. CDR1 is SGDLS, CDR2 YYNGEE, per germline. This CDR3 has 17 residues. The V and J ends lost 2 bases and 0 bases respectively, with 15 bases between them. The CDR3 nucleotides read TGTGCCAGCAGCGTGTCCTCCCACATTAGCTCTGGAAACACCATATATTTT. It yields the protein CASSVSSHISSGNTIYF.

The chain carries TRBV5-1 and TRBJ1-1, with D perhaps TRBD1 (6 bases). Germline CDR1 and CDR2: SGHRS and YFSETQ. Trimming left V 7 bases short and J 0 bases short, with 10 bases between. The CDR3 extends over 13 amino acids. The CDR3 DNA reads TGCGCCAGCTCGGGACACCTGAACACTGAAGCTTTCTTT. Translating it yields CASSGHLNTEAFF.

The gene calls are TRBV27 and TRBJ1-4, with D possibly being TRBD1 (5 bases). V lost 4 bases, J lost 7 bases, and 13 bases lay in between. The CDR3 contains 14 residues. Germline lookup yields CDR1 MNHEY and CDR2 SMNVEV (reference sequence). CDR3 sequence (DNA): TGTGCCAGCAGTTCCCAGGGACCCAGTGAAAAACTGTTTTTT. Its translation is CASSSQGPSEKLFF.

In DNA form, the CDR3 reads TGTGCCAGCAGTTACTCACAGGGAGACCAAGAGACCCAGTACTTC. The encoded protein is CASSYSQGDQETQYF. The chain carries TRBV6-5 and TRBJ2-5, with TRBD1 as a possible D gene (6 bases). Germline V lookup: CDR1 MNHEY, CDR2 SVGAGI. This CDR3 has 15 residues. The V and J ends lost 0 bases and 0 bases respectively, with 8 bases between them.

CDR3 sequence: CATSRDKGSLSYNYGYTF. CDR3 nucleotides: TGTGCCACCAGCAGAGATAAAGGCAGCCTATCTTATAACTATGGCTACACCTTC. The chain joins TRBV15 to TRBJ1-2, with unresolved D. CDR1 LNHNV and CDR2 YYDKDF come from the germline V gene (reference sequence). The CDR3 covers 18 residues. V gave up 0 bases and J gave up 1 base, with 18 bases separating them.

This sequence joins TRBV6-1 and TRBJ2-5, with D uncertain. Per the germline V gene, CDR1 is MNHNS and CDR2 is SASEGT. V lost 3 bases to trimming and J lost 1 base, with 21 bases between them. The CDR3 has 18 residues. CDR3: CASSDWLIETDTQETQYF. The DNA of the CDR3 is TGTGCCAGCAGTGATTGGTTGATTGAAACTGATACCCAAGAGACCCAGTACTTC.

The count of this clone is one. Other DNA sequences in the sample encode the same CDR3. The chain employs TRBV9 and TRBJ2-7; 9 bases align to TRBD2. Trimming at V came to 3 bases and at J to 4 bases, leaving 8 bases not matched to a gene. Germline V gene sequence: CDR1 SGDLS, CDR2 YYNGEE. The CDR3 length is 15 residues. This chain's CDR3 is CASSEGAGGPYEQYF. The CDR3 DNA follows: TGTGCCAGCAGCGAGGGGGCGGGAGGGCCTTACGAGCAGTACTTC.

The V and J genes are TRBV5-1 and TRBJ2-5; the D gene could be TRBD1 or TRBD2 (5 bases each). V dropped 8 bases and J dropped 5 bases, with 16 bases sitting between them. CDR1 SGHRS and CDR2 YFSETQ come from the germline V gene. The CDR3 is 13 amino acids. The CDR3 region has the DNA TGCGCCAGTCCTCCCGGGTGGGGGGAGACCCAGTACTTC. Protein sequence: CASPPGWGETQYF.

A word on this clone: This sample also contains other DNA sequences that code for the same CDR3. The chain uses TRBV5-1 and TRBJ2-7; D remains ambiguous. This CDR3 region has 13 residues. V lost 0 bases and J lost 2, with 6 bases in between. Germline loops: CDR1 SGHRS, CDR2 YFSETQ. CDR3 loop: CASSLAPTYEQYF. In DNA form, the CDR3 reads TGCGCCAGCAGCTTGGCACCTACCTACGAGCAGTACTTC.

The chain is built from TRBV7-9 and TRBJ2-2, with 11 bases fitting TRBD2. Germline loops: CDR1 SEHNR, CDR2 FQNEAQ (reference sequence). V gave up 6 bases and J gave up 4 bases; unmatched junction bases: 4. The CDR3 contains 15 residues. CDR3 residues: CASRLLAGVTGELFF. As DNA, the CDR3 is TGTGCCAGCAGACTACTAGCGGGAGTCACCGGGGAGCTGTTTTTT.

The chain has TRBV7-9 and TRBJ2-7; 10 bases agree with TRBD2. Trimming cost V 4 bases and J 5 bases; bases outside gene matches: 11. Germline V gene lookup returns CDR1 SEHNR and CDR2 FQNEAQ (reference sequence). The CDR3 loop spans 16 amino acids. CDR3: CASSSSGTSEYHEQYF. The CDR3 DNA reads TGTGCCAGCAGCTCCTCCGGGACTAGCGAGTACCACGAGCAGTACTTC.

The chain is built from TRBV27 and TRBJ2-7; D ambiguous. Germline CDR1 reads MNHEY; CDR2 reads SMNVEV (reference sequence). The CDR3 is 14 amino acids. The V end lost 2 bases, the J end lost 3 bases, and 11 bases lay between the germline ends. The CDR3 region has the DNA TGTGCCAGCAGTTTAAAGGATAATTTCTACGAGCAGTACTTC. As protein: CASSLKDNFYEQYF.

The rearrangement joins TRBV4-3 to TRBJ2-1; the D gene is possibly TRBD2 (5 bases). The CDR3 runs to 18 residues. Germline V lookup: CDR1 LGHNA, CDR2 YSLEER. V was trimmed by 0 bases and J by 2 bases, leaving 17 bases between them. CDR3 sequence reads: CASSQDIVGAETYNEQFF. CDR3 DNA sequence: TGCGCCAGCAGCCAAGATATAGTAGGAGCGGAGACCTACAATGAGCAGTTCTTC.

This sequence joins TRBV4-1 and TRBJ1-5; D remains unclear. The length of the CDR3 is 13 residues. Trimming left V 3 bases short and J 11 bases short, with 14 bases between. In germline, CDR1 is MGHRA, CDR2 YSYEKL. In DNA form, the CDR3 reads TGCGCCAGCAGCCAGGGCCTGGCTATGGCCCAGCATTTT. Protein sequence: CASSQGLAMAQHF.

The chain recombines TRBV7-6 with TRBJ1-2, with D maybe TRBD1 (5 bases). The germline CDR1 and CDR2 sequences are SGHVS and FNYEAQ. The CDR3 is 15 amino acids. Trimming removed 1 base from V and 3 bases from J, with 12 bases in between. The CDR3 sequence is CASSLVREGYYGYTF. In DNA, the CDR3 is TGTGCCAGCAGCTTAGTAAGAGAGGGGTACTATGGCTACACCTTC.

The chain recombines TRBV4-3 with TRBJ1-2; a possible D gene is TRBD1 (6 bases). Looked up from germline, CDR1 is LGHNA and CDR2 is YSLEER. The CDR3 spans 16 residues. Trimming cost V 1 base and J 4 bases, with 16 bases left between them. The CDR3: CASSQAGARGAYGYTF. As DNA, the CDR3 is TGCGCCAGCAGCCAAGCCGGGGCCAGGGGAGCCTATGGCTACACCTTC.

The chain is built from TRBV19 and TRBJ2-6, with a tentative D call TRBD2 (6 bases). Germline loops: CDR1 LNHDA, CDR2 SQIVND (reference sequence). Deletions cut 5 bases from V and 1 base from J, with 27 bases between. The CDR3 length is 21 residues. CDR3 sequence: CASSALTGETGKGSGANVLTF. The CDR3 DNA reads as TGTGCCAGTAGTGCCCTCACGGGAGAAACCGGAAAGGGATCTGGGGCCAACGTCCTGACTTTC.

About this clone: Sequence at one end of the junction differs from germline and may be a read error. The chain employs TRBV5-1 and TRBJ2-7; 7 bases align to TRBD1. There are 15 residues in the CDR3. Germline values: CDR1 SGHRS, CDR2 YFSETQ. The CDR3 nucleotides read TGCGCCAGCAGCTTCAGACAGGGCTCCTCCTACAAGCAGTACTTC. Protein sequence: CASSFRQGSSYKQYF.

The chain links TRBV4-1 to TRBJ1-2, with no clear D. Trimming pared 4 bases from V and 4 bases from J, leaving 13 bases between. The CDR3 sequence is 14 residues long. The V gene's germline CDR1 is MGHRA and CDR2 YSYEKL. The CDR3 reads CASSPDLGFYGYTF. The CDR3 DNA sequence: TGCGCCAGCAGCCCCGATTTGGGGTTCTATGGCTACACCTTC.

This chain joins TRBV4-1 and TRBJ2-1, with D unclear. Germline values: CDR1 MGHRA, CDR2 YSYEKL. Trimming cost V 2 bases and J 6 bases, with 11 bases left between them. The length of the CDR3 is 14 residues. The CDR3 nucleotides are TGCGCCAGCAGCCAATCCTCGCCGGGCAATGAGCAGTTCTTC. Its translation is CASSQSSPGNEQFF.

The J gene is TRBJ2-7, the V gene TRBV6-4, with a tentative D call TRBD2 (6 bases). The CDR3 totals 20 residues. CDR1 and CDR2 from the germline V gene are MRHNA and SNTAGT. V was cut by 0 bases and J by 0 bases, with 24 bases left in between. The CDR3 spells CASSDSNAGGAPSSSYEQYF. The CDR3 bases are TGTGCCAGCAGTGACTCGAACGCTGGAGGGGCCCCCTCTAGCTCCTACGAGCAGTACTTC.

As to this clone: The sample holds other DNA sequences that translate to the same CDR3. The chain recombines TRBV27 with TRBJ1-1, with D unresolved. The V gene lost 2 bases and the J gene lost 1 base, with 8 bases spanning the gap. Germline V gives CDR1 MNHEY, CDR2 SMNVEV (reference sequence). CDR3 length equals 14 residues. The DNA of the CDR3 is TGTGCCAGCAGTTTAAGGAGCGCGAACACTGAAGCTTTCTTT. This sequence encodes CASSLRSANTEAFF.

This rearrangement joins TRBV18 to TRBJ2-2; TRBD1 matches at 12 bases. CDR1 KGHSH and CDR2 LQKENI come from the germline V gene. Trimming cost V 5 bases and J 6 bases; bases outside gene matches: 13. This CDR3 is built from 18 residues. CDR3 sequence (DNA): TGTGCCAGCTCATCAGACCCACCGGGACAGGGGGCGTCCGGGGAGCTGTTTTTT. As protein: CASSSDPPGQGASGELFF.

The V call is TRBV28, the J call TRBJ2-1; no clear D. V was trimmed by 4 bases and J by 7 bases, leaving 11 bases between them. CDR3 length: 13 amino acids. Germline CDR1 and CDR2: MDHEN and SYDVKM. Here the CDR3 reads CASSSDVSNEQFF. The CDR3 DNA reads as TGTGCCAGCAGTTCGGACGTAAGTAATGAGCAGTTCTTC.